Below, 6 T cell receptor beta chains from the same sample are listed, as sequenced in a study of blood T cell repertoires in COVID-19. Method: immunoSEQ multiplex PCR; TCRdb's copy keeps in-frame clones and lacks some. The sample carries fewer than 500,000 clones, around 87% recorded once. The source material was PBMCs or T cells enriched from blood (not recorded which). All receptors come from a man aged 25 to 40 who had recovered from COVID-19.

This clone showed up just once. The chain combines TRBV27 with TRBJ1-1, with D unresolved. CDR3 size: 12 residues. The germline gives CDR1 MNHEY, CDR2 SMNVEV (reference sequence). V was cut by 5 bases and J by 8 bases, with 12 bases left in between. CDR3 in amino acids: CASSLGREEAFF. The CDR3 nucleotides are TGTGCCAGCAGTCTGGGGAGGGAAGAAGCTTTCTTT.

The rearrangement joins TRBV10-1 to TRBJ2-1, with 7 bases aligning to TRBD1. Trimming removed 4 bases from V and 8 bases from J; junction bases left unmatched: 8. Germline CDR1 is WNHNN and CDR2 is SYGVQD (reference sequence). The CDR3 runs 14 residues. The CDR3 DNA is TGCGCCAGCAGTGTAGCCCGACAGGGAGATGAGCAGTTCTTC. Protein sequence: CASSVARQGDEQFF.

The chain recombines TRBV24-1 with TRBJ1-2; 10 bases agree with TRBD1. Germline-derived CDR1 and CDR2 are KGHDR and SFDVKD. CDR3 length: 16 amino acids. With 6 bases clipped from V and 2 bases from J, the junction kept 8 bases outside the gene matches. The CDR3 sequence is CATSTGTGVSNYGYTF. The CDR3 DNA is TGTGCCACCAGTACCGGGACAGGGGTTTCCAACTATGGCTACACCTTC.

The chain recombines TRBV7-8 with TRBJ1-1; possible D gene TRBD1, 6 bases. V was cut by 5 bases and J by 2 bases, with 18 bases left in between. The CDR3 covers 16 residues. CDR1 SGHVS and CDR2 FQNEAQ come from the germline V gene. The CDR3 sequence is CASSRRVGAGNTEAFF. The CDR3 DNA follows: TGTGCCAGCAGCCGCCGGGTGGGGGCGGGCAACACTGAAGCTTTCTTT. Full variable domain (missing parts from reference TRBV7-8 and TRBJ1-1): GAGVSQSPRYKVAKRGQDVALRCDPISGHVSLFWYQQALGQGPEFLTYFQNEAQLDKSGLPSDRFFAERPEGSVSTLKIQRTQQEDSAVYLCASSRRVGAGNTEAFFGQGTRLTVV.

The CDR3 region has the DNA TGTGCCAGTAGCCAGAAATATTACTCGGGGATTTCACCCCTCCACTTT. It translates to CASSQKYYSGISPLHF. The J gene is TRBJ1-6, the V gene TRBV19; D is unclear. This CDR3 comprises 16 residues. Trimming removed 6 bases at V and 9 bases at J, with 21 bases between. The germline V gene has CDR1 LNHDA and CDR2 SQIVND (reference sequence).

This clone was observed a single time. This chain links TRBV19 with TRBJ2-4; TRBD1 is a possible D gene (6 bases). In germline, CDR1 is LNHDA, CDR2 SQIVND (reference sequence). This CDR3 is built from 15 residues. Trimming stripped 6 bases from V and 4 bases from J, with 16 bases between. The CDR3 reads CASSRDKGLKNIQYF. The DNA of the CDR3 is TGTGCCAGTAGCCGGGACAAGGGTTTGAAAAACATTCAGTACTTC.